The 24 T cell receptor beta chains in this list originate from one sample, sequenced in a study of early T cells in non-severe SARS-CoV-2 infection. TCRdb reprocessed the 5' RACE reads with MiXCR, giving one entry per CDR3 protein. Seen here are about 33,000 distinct CDR3 sequences, less than 6.5% observed once, and the top ten hold 13% to 15%. The sequenced sample consisted of whole blood. These receptors were obtained from an adult who was a healthcare worker with PCR-confirmed SARS-CoV-2 infection or an uninfected control (not recorded which).

The chain joins TRBV18 to TRBJ1-6; D is undetermined. The CDR3 has 15 amino acids. The V end was cut by 4 bases, the J end by 7 bases, with 14 bases between. The germline V gene encodes CDR1 KGHSH and CDR2 LQKENI. CDR3 sequence reads: CASSLGRQENSPLHF. The DNA of the CDR3 is TGTGCCAGCTCACTCGGGCGCCAGGAGAATTCACCCCTCCACTTT. Full variable domain (outside the CDR3, taken from reference TRBV18 and TRBJ1-6): NAGVMQNPRHLVRRRGQEARLRCSPMKGHSHVYWYRQLPEEGLKFMVYLQKENIIDESGMPKERFSAEFPKEGPSILRIQQVVRGDSAAYFCASSLGRQENSPLHFGNGTRLTVT.

This chain joins TRBV3-1 and TRBJ2-5; D gene uncertain. The length of the CDR3 is 11 residues. Trimming left V 1 base short and J 9 bases short, with 6 bases between. The V gene's germline CDR1 is LGHDT and CDR2 YNNKEL (reference sequence). The CDR3 reads CASSQVGAQYF. CDR3 in DNA: TGTGCCAGCAGCCAAGTTGGGGCCCAGTACTTC.

This clonotype occurred a few times. The J gene is TRBJ2-3, the V gene TRBV3-1; no clear D gene. Trimming took off 0 bases at V and 0 bases at J, with 10 bases between the two ends. This CDR3 has 16 residues. The germline V gene encodes CDR1 LGHDT and CDR2 YNNKEL (reference sequence). The CDR3 bases are TGTGCCAGCAGCCAAGACATGGGTATTAGCACAGATACGCAGTATTTT. It translates to CASSQDMGISTDTQYF.

This clonotype was counted a few times. CDR3 protein: CASSPTILGNTEAFF. In DNA, the CDR3 is TGTGCCAGCAGCCCAACGATACTGGGGAACACTGAAGCTTTCTTT. The gene calls are TRBV3-1 and TRBJ1-1; no definite D call. This CDR3 is built from 15 residues. Germline V gives CDR1 LGHDT, CDR2 YNNKEL (reference sequence). Deletions cut 4 bases from V and 1 base from J, with 13 bases between.

With respect to this clonotype: A single base separates this from a much larger clone, so it may be a read error. The chain uses TRBV14 and TRBJ2-2; D ambiguous. This CDR3 spans 14 amino acids. Trimming left V 3 bases short and J 6 bases short, with 11 bases between. Germline CDR1 reads SGHDN; CDR2 reads FVKESK. The CDR3 reads CASSHLTNPGELFF. The CDR3, as DNA: TGTGCCAGCAGCCACTTGACAAACCCCGGGGAGCTGTTTTTT. The full variable domain, its missing parts supplied by reference TRBV14 and TRBJ2-2, is EAGVTQFPSHSVIEKGQTVTLRCDPISGHDNLYWYRRVMGKEIKFLLHFVKESKQDESGMPNNRFLAERTGGTYSTLKVQPAELEDSGVYFCASSHLTNPGELFFGEGSRLTVL.

In its sample, this clonotype was seen many times. This chain links TRBV5-4 with TRBJ2-3; D may be TRBD2 (6 bases). CDR1 is SGHNT and CDR2 is YYREEE in the germline V gene (reference sequence). Trimming cost V 5 bases and J 7 bases, with 20 bases left between them. This CDR3 contains 15 residues. For the CDR3, the DNA is TGTGCCAGCAGTTTAGAGACTAGAGTGGAAAATACGCAGTATTTT. Translating it yields CASSLETRVENTQYF.

In its sample, this clonotype was seen a few times. The rearrangement links TRBV28 to TRBJ2-5; D may be TRBD1 (6 bases). The CDR3 has 16 residues. V lost 3 bases to trimming and J lost 0 bases, with 14 bases between them. Looked up from germline, CDR1 is MDHEN and CDR2 is SYDVKM. As DNA, the CDR3 is TGTGCCAGCAGTTTTGGGCTAGGGGGAAACCAAGAGACCCAGTACTTC. It codes for CASSFGLGGNQETQYF.

In its sample, this clonotype was seen a few times. This chain uses TRBV19 with TRBJ1-5, with D unresolved. Between the trimmed V and J ends, which lost 6 bases and 5 bases, there was a span of 11 bases. The CDR3 covers 13 residues. Germline V gene data show CDR1 as LNHDA and CDR2 as SQIVND (reference sequence). This CDR3 is CASSLRTYQPQHF. DNA of the CDR3: TGTGCCAGTAGCCTAAGGACGTATCAGCCCCAGCATTTT.

The sample holds many counts of this clonotype. V and J are TRBV11-3 and TRBJ2-5; D is tentatively TRBD1 or TRBD2 (5 bases each). The V gene lost 2 bases and the J gene lost 3 bases, with 7 bases spanning the gap. The CDR3 is 13 amino acids. Germline loops: CDR1 SGHNT, CDR2 YENEEA. The CDR3 region is CASSLMGEETQYF. The CDR3 DNA is TGTGCCAGCAGCTTAATGGGGGAAGAGACCCAGTACTTC.

This clonotype was counted many times. This chain connects TRBV18 to TRBJ1-1, with D tentatively TRBD1 (6 bases). This CDR3 spans 17 amino acids. V dropped 6 bases and J dropped 4 bases, with 24 bases sitting between them. CDR1 and CDR2 (germline): KGHSH, LQKENI. Written as DNA, the CDR3 is TGTGCCAGCTCCCCCACTCTGAGGGGGGGCGCGGGCACTGAAGCTTTCTTT. It is translated as CASSPTLRGGAGTEAFF.

This clonotype was seen many times. The V gene is TRBV4-2, the J gene TRBJ1-4; no reliable D call. This CDR3 is built from 16 residues. Trimming took off 0 bases at V and 3 bases at J, with 11 bases between the two ends. Per the germline V gene, CDR1 is LGHNA and CDR2 is YNFKEQ. The CDR3 nucleotides are TGTGCCAGCAGCCAAGATGGCCAGCACTCTAATGAAAAACTGTTTTTT. Translation gives CASSQDGQHSNEKLFF.

This clonotype was counted many times. The chain recombines TRBV29-1 with TRBJ1-1; no reliable D call. This CDR3 contains 13 residues. The V end was cut by 1 base, the J end by 1 base, with 7 bases between. Germline V gene lookup returns CDR1 SQVTM and CDR2 ANQGSEA. CDR3 DNA sequence: TGCAGCGTTGAAGTAGTCAGGAACACTGAAGCTTTCTTT. It yields the protein CSVEVVRNTEAFF.

This clonotype has just one count. The J gene is TRBJ2-3, the V gene TRBV28; 7 nucleotides agree with TRBD2. The V gene's germline CDR1 is MDHEN and CDR2 SYDVKM. The CDR3 runs 16 residues. Losses at the gene ends were 2 bases for V and 3 bases for J; bases not matched to a gene: 8. The CDR3 nucleotides read TGTGCCAGCAGTTTAATGTCGGGGGGTGTTACAGATACGCAGTATTTT. Protein sequence: CASSLMSGGVTDTQYF.

This clonotype was picked up many times. The chain employs TRBV5-1 and TRBJ1-6; D uncertain. The CDR3 consists of 15 residues. Trimming removed 1 base at V and 7 bases at J, with 12 bases between. CDR1 is SGHRS and CDR2 is YFSETQ in the germline V gene. CDR3 loop: CASSLSAGSNSPLHF. In DNA form, the CDR3 reads TGCGCCAGCAGCTTGTCGGCAGGCAGCAATTCACCCCTCCACTTT.

The genes are TRBV28 and TRBJ1-1, with 7 bases fitting TRBD1. This CDR3 has 14 residues. V was clipped by 7 bases and J by 5 bases; unmatched bases: 10. Per the germline V gene, CDR1 is MDHEN and CDR2 is SYDVKM. DNA for the CDR3: TGTGCCAGCATCTCGCCCAGGGGGAAAACTGAAGCTTTCTTT. It codes for CASISPRGKTEAFF.

In this sample, this clonotype turned up many times. The V call is TRBV12-3 or TRBV12-4, the J call TRBJ1-2, with a possible D match to TRBD1 (5 bases). Trimming left V 3 bases short and J 6 bases short, with 23 bases between. CDR3 length equals 17 residues. The CDR3 region is CASSLAEGAGRENGYTF. CDR3 coding DNA: TGTGCCAGCAGTTTGGCTGAAGGGGCAGGGAGAGAAAATGGCTACACCTTC.

This clonotype occurred many times. This chain links TRBV6-1 with TRBJ2-1, with 9 bases fitting TRBD2. Germline CDR1 MNHNS, CDR2 SASEGT. The CDR3 totals 15 residues. With V trimmed by 5 bases and J by 7 bases, 9 bases remained unmatched. Written as DNA, the CDR3 is TGTGCCAGCAGTAAAATAGCGGGGGAGGTGAATGAGCAGTTCTTC. It yields the protein CASSKIAGEVNEQFF.

The rearrangement links TRBV18 to TRBJ2-5, with D hard to call. V lost 2 bases, J lost 3 bases, and 1 base lay in between. This CDR3 contains 11 residues. Per the germline V gene, CDR1 is KGHSH and CDR2 is LQKENI. In nucleotides, the CDR3 is TGTGCCAGCTCACCAGAAGAGACCCAGTACTTC. Protein sequence: CASSPEETQYF.

This clonotype has just a few counts. The rearrangement joins TRBV7-9 to TRBJ2-3; TRBD2 might be the D (5 bases). Trimming took off 1 base at V and 4 bases at J, with 9 bases between the two ends. The CDR3 is 14 amino acids. CDR1 and CDR2 from the germline V gene are SEHNR and FQNEAQ (reference sequence). The CDR3 spells CASSLVEGSDTQYF. Written as DNA, the CDR3 is TGTGCCAGCAGCTTAGTAGAGGGATCAGATACGCAGTATTTT.

This clonotype came up many times. The chain employs TRBV9 and TRBJ2-3; TRBD2 matches 12 bases. Germline CDR1 SGDLS, CDR2 YYNGEE. Germline trimming cut 1 base from V and 4 bases from J; bases unmatched to any gene: 10. The CDR3 totals 18 residues. DNA for the CDR3: TGTGCCAGCAGCGTACCTAGCGGGGGGGCGAATTTTCCAGATACGCAGTATTTT. Protein product: CASSVPSGGANFPDTQYF.

CDR3 region: CASSSDRDYGYTF. The DNA of the CDR3 is TGTGCCAGCAGCTCGGACAGGGACTATGGCTACACCTTC. This chain links TRBV7-6 with TRBJ1-2; TRBD1 aligns across 8 bases. Looked up from germline, CDR1 is SGHVS and CDR2 is FNYEAQ. CDR3 length equals 13 residues. V lost 4 bases, J lost 3 bases, and 1 base stayed unmatched. Full variable domain (rest looked up from reference TRBV7-6 and TRBJ1-2): GAGVSQSPRYKVTKRGQDVALRCDPISGHVSLYWYRQALGQGPEFLTYFNYEAQQDKSGLPNDRFSAERPEGSISTLTIQRTEQRDSAMYRCASSSDRDYGYTFGSGTRLTVV.

In this sample, this clonotype turned up many times. The genes are TRBV5-5 and TRBJ1-1, with D unclear. Germline V gives CDR1 SGHKS, CDR2 YYEKEE (reference sequence). V was clipped by 0 bases and J by 3 bases, with 12 bases between them. The CDR3 extends over 15 amino acids. The CDR3 DNA is TGTGCCAGCAGCTTGGATTCTTGGGTTGACACTGAAGCTTTCTTT. The encoded protein is CASSLDSWVDTEAFF.

The table lists this clonotype with a few counts. This chain joins TRBV29-1 and TRBJ2-1, with TRBD1 as a possible D gene (6 bases). The V gene's germline CDR1 is SQVTM and CDR2 ANQGSEA. With 3 bases removed from V and 7 bases from J, the gap between germline ends came to 25 bases. CDR3 length: 17 amino acids. The CDR3, as DNA: TGCAGCGTTGACCCTCAGGGTGGACGACAGGATCGAAATGAGCAGTTCTTC. It codes for CSVDPQGGRQDRNEQFF.

This clonotype was counted many times. This rearrangement joins TRBV11-1 to TRBJ1-6; 7 nucleotides agree with TRBD1. CDR1 is SGHAT and CDR2 is FQDESV in the germline V gene (reference sequence). The CDR3 has 18 amino acids. The V and J ends lost 5 bases and 0 bases, in that order; junction bases with no gene match: 10. The CDR3 protein is CASSRTSTGSSYNSPLHF. The CDR3 DNA is TGTGCCAGCAGCCGAACGTCGACAGGGAGCTCCTATAATTCACCCCTCCACTTT.